The clone carrying this T cell receptor (beta chain) was counted at least ten times. Its antigen is currently unknown. The source of the sample is a study of CD8 T cells in ankylosing spondylitis. Library preparation for TCR beta used quantitative 5'-RACE with molecular barcodes. TCRdb passed the 5' RACE reads through MiXCR, listing each CDR3 protein once. The profile shows under 250,000 distinct CDR3 sequences, 20% to 30% of them singletons. Trimming at V came to 6 bases and at J to 3 bases, leaving 14 bases not matched to a gene. The CDR3 totals 17 residues. Germline V CDR1 and CDR2: SGHAT, FQNNGV. Findings and limits, study-wide: From matched ankylosing spondylitis synovial fluid, disease-linked clones were reportedly recovered at significantly enriched levels. A number of the motif variants had already been described in reactive arthritis synovial fluid and blood. A CD8+ phenotype characterized the disease-linked clones, which were relatively rare in peripheral blood.

The receptor was derived from a male donor with ankylosing spondylitis or in good health (not recorded which). The sequenced sample consisted of blood, either unsorted or a sorted T cell fraction (not recorded which). The rearrangement joins TRBV11-2 to TRBJ2-3, with TRBD2 matching 8 bases. DNA for the CDR3: TGTGCCAGCAGGAAAACGGGGAGCGGGAGTCGTACAGATACGCAGTATTTT. Translated, it gives CASRKTGSGSRTDTQYF.